Given below is one TCR beta chain in context. Its antigen is unidentified. The time point is: after neoadjuvant nivolumab, at surgical resection. Patients had newly diagnosed, untreated stage II-IVA oral cavity squamous cell carcinoma. The sample originates from a study of neoadjuvant anti-PD-1 for oral cavity cancer. Study background: Patients without progression got a fourth dose around day 43.

Blood libraries mostly used 400 to 500 ng genomic DNA, six replicates each. TCRdb's table, derived via immunoSEQ multiplex PCR, lists solely in-frame clones and lacks some. This sample yields 14,000 or so clones, of which approximately 73% are seen a single time; over 2% belongs to the top ten. Overall study results and limits: With three patients per group, TCR findings need larger cohorts.

The CDR3 loop spans 15 amino acids. Germline V gene data show CDR1 as LNHDA and CDR2 as SQIVND (reference sequence). The V gene lost 4 bases and the J gene lost 1 base, with 13 bases spanning the gap. The TCR sequence derives from a person aged 35-79 years with oral cavity squamous cell carcinoma. This material consisted of PBMCs, taken after nivolumab (anti-PD-1) treatment. The chain couples TRBV19 to TRBJ1-2; weak D call: TRBD1 (5 bases). CDR3 DNA sequence: TGTGCCAGTAGTACGGGCCGGGACTTTAACTATGGCTACACCTTC. It encodes CASSTGRDFNYGYTF.